This paragraph covers one T cell receptor beta chain sequence. Its antigen is unknown. This sample stems from a study of T cells in localized non-small cell lung cancer. The study, taken as a whole, reports: Owing to sequencing of a solitary tumor region, heterogeneity cannot be discounted. Appearance in adjacent lung was seen for a median around 60 of the top 100 tumor clones. Greater blood T cell density accompanied longer overall survival. Among the tissues sampled, uninvolved adjacent lung had the highest T cell clonality, above tumor.

Germline-derived CDR1 and CDR2 are SQVTM and ANQGSEA. The CDR3 runs to 14 residues. Trimming pared 4 bases from V and 1 base from J, leaving 10 bases between. Using immunoSEQ multiplex PCR, the repertoire was profiled, and TCRdb retains in-frame clones only, with some absent. The data hold about 1,000 clones, with around 22% observed a single time. The clonotype comes from a woman aged 40 to 75 with stage I lung adenocarcinoma. The genes are TRBV29-1 and TRBJ2-2; D might be TRBD1 or TRBD2, each matching 5 bases. This sample comprised normal lung tissue next to the tumor, obtained before any cancer treatment. Here the CDR3 DNA reads TGCAGCGTTGCCCGGGGCCTGAACACCGGGGAGCTGTTTTTT. Translated: CSVARGLNTGELFF.